The text below deals with one TCR beta chain. The target antigen is unknown. The data are from a study of graft-versus-host responses after intestinal transplantation. Study-wide points: Recipient bone marrow held GvH clones, some seen earlier in ileum or blood.

The method was immunoSEQ multiplex PCR; TCRdb's version includes in-frame clones alone and lacks a portion of them. The sample contains tens of thousands of clones, around 95% of which appear only once. From germline, CDR1 is SGHKS and CDR2 YYEKEE (reference sequence). The CDR3 has 14 amino acids. V gave up 3 bases and J gave up 4 bases, with 13 bases separating them. The chain uses TRBV5-5 and TRBJ1-2, with D possibly matching TRBD1 (6 bases). The sequence came from a human donor who was the organ donor for an intestinal transplant. The material sequenced was unstimulated CD8+ T cells sorted from spleen or lymph node cells, taken before transplant. The CDR3 region is CASSSTGASYGYTF. As DNA, the CDR3 is TGTGCCAGCAGCTCCACGGGGGCTAGCTATGGCTACACCTTC.